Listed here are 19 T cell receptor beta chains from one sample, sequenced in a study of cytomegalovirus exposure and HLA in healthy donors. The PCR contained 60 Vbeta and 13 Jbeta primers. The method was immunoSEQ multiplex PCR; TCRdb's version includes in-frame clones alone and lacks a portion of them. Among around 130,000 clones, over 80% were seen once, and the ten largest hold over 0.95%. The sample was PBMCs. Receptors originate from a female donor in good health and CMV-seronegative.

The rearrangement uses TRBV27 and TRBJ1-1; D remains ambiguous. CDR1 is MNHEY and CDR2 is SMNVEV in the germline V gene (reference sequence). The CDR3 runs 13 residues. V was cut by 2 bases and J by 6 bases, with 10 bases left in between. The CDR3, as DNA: TGTGCCAGCAGTTTAGAAAGGGAGGCTGAAGCTTTCTTT. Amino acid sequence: CASSLEREAEAFF.

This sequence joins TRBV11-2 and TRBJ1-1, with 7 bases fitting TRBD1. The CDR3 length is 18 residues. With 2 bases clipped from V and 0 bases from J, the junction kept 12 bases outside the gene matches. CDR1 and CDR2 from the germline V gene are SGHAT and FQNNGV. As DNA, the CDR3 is TGTGCCAGCAGCTTAAGACAGGGTCAGATTCACATGAACACTGAAGCTTTCTTT. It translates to CASSLRQGQIHMNTEAFF.

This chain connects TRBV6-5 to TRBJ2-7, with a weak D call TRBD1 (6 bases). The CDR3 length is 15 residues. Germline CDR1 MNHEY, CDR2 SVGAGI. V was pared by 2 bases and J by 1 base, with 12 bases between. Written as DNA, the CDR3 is TGTGCCAGCAGTTACGTGGGGGCCGGATCCTACGAGCAGTACTTC. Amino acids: CASSYVGAGSYEQYF.

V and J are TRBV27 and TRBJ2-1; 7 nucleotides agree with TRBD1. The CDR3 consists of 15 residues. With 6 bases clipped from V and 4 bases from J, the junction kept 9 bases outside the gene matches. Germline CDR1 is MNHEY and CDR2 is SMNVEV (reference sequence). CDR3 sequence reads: CASSVNGDSYNEQFF. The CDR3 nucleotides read TGTGCCAGCAGCGTCAATGGGGACAGTTACAATGAGCAGTTCTTC.

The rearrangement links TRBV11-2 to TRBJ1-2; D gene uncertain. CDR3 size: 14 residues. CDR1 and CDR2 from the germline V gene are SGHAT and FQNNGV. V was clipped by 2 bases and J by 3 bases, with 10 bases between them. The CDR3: CASSLFREDYGYTF. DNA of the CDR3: TGTGCCAGCAGCTTATTTCGGGAGGACTATGGCTACACCTTC.

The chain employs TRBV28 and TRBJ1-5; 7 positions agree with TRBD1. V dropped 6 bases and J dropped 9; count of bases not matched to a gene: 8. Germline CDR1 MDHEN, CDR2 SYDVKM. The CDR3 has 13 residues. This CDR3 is CASRIGTAWPQHF. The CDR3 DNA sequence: TGTGCCAGCAGGATAGGGACAGCTTGGCCCCAGCATTTT.

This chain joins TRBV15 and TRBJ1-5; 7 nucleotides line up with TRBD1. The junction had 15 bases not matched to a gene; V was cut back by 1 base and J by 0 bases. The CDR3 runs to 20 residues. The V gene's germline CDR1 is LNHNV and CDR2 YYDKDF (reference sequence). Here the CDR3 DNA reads TGTGCCACCAGCAGAGGCCCCTACCGGGACAGAACCTATAGCAATCAGCCCCAGCATTTT. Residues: CATSRGPYRDRTYSNQPQHF.

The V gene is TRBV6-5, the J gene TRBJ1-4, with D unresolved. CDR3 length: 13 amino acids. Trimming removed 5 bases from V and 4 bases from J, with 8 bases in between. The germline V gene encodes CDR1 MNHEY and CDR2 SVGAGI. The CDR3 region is CASSPSFNEKLFF. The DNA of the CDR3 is TGTGCCAGCAGTCCGAGTTTTAATGAAAAACTGTTTTTT.

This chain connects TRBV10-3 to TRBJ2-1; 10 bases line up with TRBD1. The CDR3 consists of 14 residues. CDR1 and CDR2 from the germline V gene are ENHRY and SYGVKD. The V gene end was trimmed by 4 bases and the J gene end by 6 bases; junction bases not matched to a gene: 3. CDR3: CAISVGDRGNEQFF. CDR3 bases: TGTGCCATCAGTGTGGGGGACAGGGGCAATGAGCAGTTCTTC.

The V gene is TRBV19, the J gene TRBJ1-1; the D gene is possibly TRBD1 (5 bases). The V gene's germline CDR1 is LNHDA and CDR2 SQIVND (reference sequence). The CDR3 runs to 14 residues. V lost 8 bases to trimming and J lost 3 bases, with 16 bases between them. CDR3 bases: TGTGCCAGTGAGGATAAGGGGAGGCACACTGAAGCTTTCTTT. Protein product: CASEDKGRHTEAFF. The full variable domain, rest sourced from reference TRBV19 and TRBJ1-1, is DGGITQSPKYLFRKEGQNVTLSCEQNLNHDAMYWYRQDPGQGLRLIYYSQIVNDFQKGDIAEGYSVSREKKESFPLTVTSAQKNPTAFYLCASEDKGRHTEAFFGQGTRLTVV.

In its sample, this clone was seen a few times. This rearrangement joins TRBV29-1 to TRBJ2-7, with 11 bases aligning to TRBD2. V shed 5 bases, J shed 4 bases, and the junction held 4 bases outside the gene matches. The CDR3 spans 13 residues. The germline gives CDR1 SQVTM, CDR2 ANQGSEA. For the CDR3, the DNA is TGCAGCGTTCGGCTAGCGGGAGGTTACGAGCAGTACTTC. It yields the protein CSVRLAGGYEQYF.

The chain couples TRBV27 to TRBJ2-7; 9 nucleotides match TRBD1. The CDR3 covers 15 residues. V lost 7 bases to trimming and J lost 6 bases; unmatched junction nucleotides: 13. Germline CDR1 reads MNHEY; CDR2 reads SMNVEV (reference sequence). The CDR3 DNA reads TGTGCCAGCACTACCCCCGGGACAGGGCGGTCCGAGCAGTACTTC. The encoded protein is CASTTPGTGRSEQYF.

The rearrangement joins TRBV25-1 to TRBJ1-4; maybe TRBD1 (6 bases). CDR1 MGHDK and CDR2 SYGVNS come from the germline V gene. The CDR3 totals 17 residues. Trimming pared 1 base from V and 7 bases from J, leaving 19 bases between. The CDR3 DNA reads TGTGCCAGCAGTGAATCTAGGTGGGGGCGGTCGGGTGAAAAACTGTTTTTT. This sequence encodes CASSESRWGRSGEKLFF.

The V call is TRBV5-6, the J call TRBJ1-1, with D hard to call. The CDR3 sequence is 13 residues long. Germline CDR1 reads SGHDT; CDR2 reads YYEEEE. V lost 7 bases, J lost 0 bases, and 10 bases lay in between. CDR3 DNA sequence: TGTGCCAGCCGAGGGAATATGAACACTGAAGCTTTCTTT. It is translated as CASRGNMNTEAFF.

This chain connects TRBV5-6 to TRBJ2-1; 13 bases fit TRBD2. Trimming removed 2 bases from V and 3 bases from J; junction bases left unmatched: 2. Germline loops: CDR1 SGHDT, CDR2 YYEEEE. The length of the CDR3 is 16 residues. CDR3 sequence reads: CASSLRTSGSYNEQFF. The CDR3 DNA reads TGTGCCAGCAGCTTACGGACTAGCGGGAGCTACAATGAGCAGTTCTTC.

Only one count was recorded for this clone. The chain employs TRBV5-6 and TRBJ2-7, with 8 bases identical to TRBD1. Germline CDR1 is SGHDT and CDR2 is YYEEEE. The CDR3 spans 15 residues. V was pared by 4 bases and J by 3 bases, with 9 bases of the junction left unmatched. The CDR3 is CASSPRTGWSYEQYF. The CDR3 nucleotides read TGTGCCAGCAGCCCCCGGACAGGGTGGAGCTACGAGCAGTACTTC.

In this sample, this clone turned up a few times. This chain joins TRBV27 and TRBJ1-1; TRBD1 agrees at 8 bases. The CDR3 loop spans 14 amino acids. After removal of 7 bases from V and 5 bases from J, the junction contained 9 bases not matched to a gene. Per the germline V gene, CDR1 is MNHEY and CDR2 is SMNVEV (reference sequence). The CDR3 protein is CASIDGQGGTEAFF. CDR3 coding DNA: TGTGCCAGCATTGATGGACAGGGTGGGACTGAAGCTTTCTTT.

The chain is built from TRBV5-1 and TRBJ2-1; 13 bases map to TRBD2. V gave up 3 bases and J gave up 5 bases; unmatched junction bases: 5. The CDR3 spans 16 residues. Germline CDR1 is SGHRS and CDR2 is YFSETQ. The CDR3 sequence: CASSSTGTSGDNEQFF. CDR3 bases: TGCGCCAGCAGCTCCACCGGGACTAGCGGGGACAATGAGCAGTTCTTC. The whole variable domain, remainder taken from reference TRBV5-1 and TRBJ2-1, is KAGVTQTPRYLIKTRGQQVTLSCSPISGHRSVSWYQQTPGQGLQFLFEYFSETQRNKGNFPGRFSGRQFSNSRSEMNVSTLELGDSALYLCASSSTGTSGDNEQFFGPGTRLTVL.

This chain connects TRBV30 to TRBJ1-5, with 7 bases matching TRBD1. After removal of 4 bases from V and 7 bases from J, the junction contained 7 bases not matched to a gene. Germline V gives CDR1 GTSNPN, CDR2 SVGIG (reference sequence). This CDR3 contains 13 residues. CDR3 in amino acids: CAWTVGGGQPQHF. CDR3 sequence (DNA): TGTGCCTGGACGGTAGGGGGCGGACAGCCCCAGCATTTT.